Listed below are T cell receptor beta chains from one sample, sequenced in a study of blood T cell repertoires in COVID-19. The protocol was immunoSEQ multiplex PCR, while the TCRdb copy is restricted to in-frame clones and leaves out a portion. Of about 230,000 clones in the sample, 90% were seen once. Sequences were obtained from peripheral blood. The receptors were sampled from a man aged 30 to 39 with COVID-19, enrolled during active disease. Each CDR3 is given with its conserved first and last residue. The order of the fields is J gene, V gene, clone size, D gene, CDR3 protein, CDR3 DNA. The D gene is left open where the match is weak. Only some rows state a clone size, as once, few, many or a class for expanded clones.

J gene: TRBJ2-2
V gene: TRBV5-1
clone size: NA
D gene: TRBD2
CDR3 protein: CASSLGPSGGNTGELFF
CDR3 DNA: TGCGCCAGCAGCCTTGGTCCTAGCGGGGGGAACACCGGGGAGCTGTTTTTT

J gene: TRBJ1-1
V gene: TRBV5-1
clone size: NA
D gene: NA
CDR3 protein: CASSLTGGNTEAFF
CDR3 DNA: TGCGCCAGCAGCCTGACAGGAGGTAACACTGAAGCTTTCTTT

J gene: TRBJ1-5
V gene: TRBV29-1
clone size: NA
D gene: NA
CDR3 protein: CSVGQEDQPQHF
CDR3 DNA: TGCAGCGTTGGACAGGAGGATCAGCCCCAGCATTTT

J gene: TRBJ1-5
V gene: TRBV18
clone size: NA
D gene: NA
CDR3 protein: CASSPQSRQPQHF
CDR3 DNA: TGTGCCAGCTCACCACAGTCGCGGCAGCCCCAGCATTTT

J gene: TRBJ2-6
V gene: TRBV15
clone size: once
D gene: NA
CDR3 protein: CATRGGGANVLTF
CDR3 DNA: TGTGCCACCAGGGGGGGAGGGGCCAACGTCCTGACTTTC

J gene: TRBJ1-2
V gene: TRBV5-1
clone size: NA
D gene: TRBD1
CDR3 protein: CASSLRTGGGGYTF
CDR3 DNA: TGCGCCAGCAGCTTGAGGACAGGGGGCGGCGGCTACACCTTC

J gene: TRBJ2-7
V gene: TRBV5-1
clone size: NA
D gene: TRBD1
CDR3 protein: CASSSTGSHEQYF
CDR3 DNA: TGCGCCAGCAGCTCGACAGGGTCCCACGAGCAGTACTTC

J gene: TRBJ2-1
V gene: TRBV7-2
clone size: NA
D gene: TRBD2
CDR3 protein: CASSAGGPHNEQFF
CDR3 DNA: TGTGCCAGCAGCGCGGGGGGGCCCCACAATGAGCAGTTCTTC

J gene: TRBJ1-2
V gene: TRBV6-6
clone size: NA
D gene: NA
CDR3 protein: CATGGRGYTF
CDR3 DNA: TGTGCCACAGGAGGGAGAGGCTACACCTTC

J gene: TRBJ1-1
V gene: TRBV3-1/TRBV3-2
clone size: NA
D gene: TRBD1
CDR3 protein: CASSSWDRENTEAFF
CDR3 DNA: TGTGCCAGCAGCAGCTGGGACAGAGAGAACACTGAAGCTTTCTTT

J gene: TRBJ2-7
V gene: TRBV7-9
clone size: once
D gene: NA
CDR3 protein: CASSPRANSYEQYF
CDR3 DNA: TGTGCCAGCAGCCCCCGCGCAAACTCCTACGAGCAGTACTTC

J gene: TRBJ1-6
V gene: TRBV27
clone size: NA
D gene: NA
CDR3 protein: CASSLFAGSSYNSPLHF
CDR3 DNA: TGTGCCAGCAGTTTATTTGCGGGGAGCTCCTATAATTCACCCCTCCACTTT

J gene: TRBJ1-5
V gene: TRBV6-2/TRBV6-3
clone size: NA
D gene: NA
CDR3 protein: CASSFGFRADQPQHF
CDR3 DNA: TGTGCCAGCAGTTTCGGCTTTAGAGCGGATCAGCCCCAGCATTTT

J gene: TRBJ2-3
V gene: TRBV5-8
clone size: NA
D gene: NA
CDR3 protein: CASSLGQSDTQYF
CDR3 DNA: TGTGCCAGCAGCCTCGGACAGAGTGATACGCAGTATTTT

J gene: TRBJ1-3
V gene: TRBV24-1
clone size: NA
D gene: NA
CDR3 protein: CATSDGARLSGNTIYF
CDR3 DNA: TGTGCCACCAGTGATGGGGCGCGTCTCTCTGGAAACACCATATATTTT

J gene: TRBJ1-1
V gene: TRBV7-3
clone size: NA
D gene: TRBD1
CDR3 protein: CASSLNTGQGNTEAFF
CDR3 DNA: TGTGCCAGCAGCCTTAATACGGGACAGGGTAACACTGAAGCTTTCTTT

J gene: TRBJ1-2
V gene: TRBV9
clone size: NA
D gene: TRBD1
CDR3 protein: CASSRTGDGYTF
CDR3 DNA: TGTGCCAGCAGCAGAACAGGGGATGGCTACACCTTC

J gene: TRBJ2-1
V gene: TRBV7-3
clone size: NA
D gene: NA
CDR3 protein: CASGANSKGNEQFF
CDR3 DNA: TGTGCCAGCGGAGCCAATTCTAAAGGCAATGAGCAGTTCTTC

J gene: TRBJ1-1
V gene: TRBV18
clone size: NA
D gene: TRBD1
CDR3 protein: CASSFRTGEPSGAFF
CDR3 DNA: TGTGCCAGCTCCTTCAGGACAGGGGAACCTTCAGGGGCTTTCTTT

J gene: TRBJ2-1
V gene: TRBV19
clone size: NA
D gene: TRBD2
CDR3 protein: CASSGTSSPYNEQFF
CDR3 DNA: TGTGCCAGTAGTGGGACTAGCAGCCCCTACAATGAGCAGTTCTTC

J gene: TRBJ1-5
V gene: TRBV6-9
clone size: NA
D gene: NA
CDR3 protein: CASSFGPGGNQPQHF
CDR3 DNA: TGTGCCAGCAGTTTTGGGCCAGGGGGCAATCAGCCCCAGCATTTT

J gene: TRBJ1-5
V gene: TRBV6-5
clone size: NA
D gene: NA
CDR3 protein: CASSYRGGNQPQHF
CDR3 DNA: TGTGCCAGCAGTTACAGGGGGGGGAATCAGCCCCAGCATTTT

J gene: TRBJ2-1
V gene: TRBV7-2
clone size: NA
D gene: NA
CDR3 protein: CASSLEGSSYNEQFF
CDR3 DNA: TGTGCCAGCAGCTTAGAAGGGAGCTCCTACAATGAGCAGTTCTTC

J gene: TRBJ1-3
V gene: TRBV4-3
clone size: NA
D gene: TRBD1
CDR3 protein: CASSQGRTGLSGNTIYF
CDR3 DNA: TGCGCCAGCAGCCAGGGTAGGACAGGGCTCTCTGGAAACACCATATATTTT

J gene: TRBJ2-3
V gene: TRBV19
clone size: NA
D gene: NA
CDR3 protein: CASSTLVAESTDTQYF
CDR3 DNA: TGTGCCAGTAGCACCCTCGTAGCGGAGAGCACAGATACGCAGTATTTT

J gene: TRBJ2-1
V gene: TRBV9
clone size: NA
D gene: TRBD2
CDR3 protein: CASSPRTSGGDEQFF
CDR3 DNA: TGTGCCAGCAGCCCCCGGACTAGCGGGGGAGATGAGCAGTTCTTC

J gene: TRBJ1-2
V gene: TRBV6-5
clone size: NA
D gene: TRBD1
CDR3 protein: CASSFTMTGSNYGYTF
CDR3 DNA: TGTGCCAGCAGTTTTACGATGACAGGGTCTAACTATGGCTACACCTTC

J gene: TRBJ1-1
V gene: TRBV27
clone size: NA
D gene: NA
CDR3 protein: CASSLWAGRSAEAFF
CDR3 DNA: TGTGCCAGCAGTTTATGGGCCGGGAGGTCGGCTGAAGCTTTCTTT

J gene: TRBJ1-1
V gene: TRBV10-3
clone size: NA
D gene: NA
CDR3 protein: CAISEDRGSEAFF
CDR3 DNA: TGTGCCATCAGTGAGGATAGGGGGTCTGAAGCTTTCTTT

J gene: TRBJ1-1
V gene: TRBV6-5
clone size: once
D gene: NA
CDR3 protein: CASNTGDTEAFF
CDR3 DNA: TGTGCCAGCAATACCGGGGACACTGAAGCTTTCTTT

J gene: TRBJ1-1
V gene: TRBV7-2
clone size: NA
D gene: NA
CDR3 protein: CASSTQGLANTEAFF
CDR3 DNA: TGTGCCAGCAGCACACAGGGATTGGCGAACACTGAAGCTTTCTTT

J gene: TRBJ2-7
V gene: TRBV6-2/TRBV6-3
clone size: NA
D gene: TRBD2
CDR3 protein: CASSHPREGPYEQYF
CDR3 DNA: TGTGCCAGCAGTCACCCCCGGGAGGGCCCCTACGAGCAGTACTTC